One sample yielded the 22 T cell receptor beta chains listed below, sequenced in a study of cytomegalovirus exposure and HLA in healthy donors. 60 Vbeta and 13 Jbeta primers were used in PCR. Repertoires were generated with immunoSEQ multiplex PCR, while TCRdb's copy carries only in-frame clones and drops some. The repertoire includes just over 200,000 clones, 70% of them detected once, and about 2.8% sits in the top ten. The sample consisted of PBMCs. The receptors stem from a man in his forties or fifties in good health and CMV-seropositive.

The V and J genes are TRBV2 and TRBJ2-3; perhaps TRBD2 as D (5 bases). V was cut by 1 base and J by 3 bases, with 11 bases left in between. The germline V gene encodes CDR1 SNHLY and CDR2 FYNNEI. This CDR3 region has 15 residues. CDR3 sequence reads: CASSEGTPGTDTQYF. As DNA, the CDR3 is TGTGCCAGCAGTGAAGGGACCCCGGGGACAGATACGCAGTATTTT.

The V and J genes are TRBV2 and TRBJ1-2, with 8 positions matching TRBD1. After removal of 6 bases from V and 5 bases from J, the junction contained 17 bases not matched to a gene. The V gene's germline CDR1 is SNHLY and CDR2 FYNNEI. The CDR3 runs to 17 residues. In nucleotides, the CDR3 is TGTGCCAGCAGCGCCTCGGATTACAGGGGGTCGAGGTATGGCTACACCTTC. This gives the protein CASSASDYRGSRYGYTF. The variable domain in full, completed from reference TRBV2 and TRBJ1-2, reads EPEVTQTPSHQVTQMGQEVILRCVPISNHLYFYWYRQILGQKVEFLVSFYNNEISEKSEIFDDQFSVERPDGSNFTLKIRSTKLEDSAMYFCASSASDYRGSRYGYTFGSGTRLTVV.

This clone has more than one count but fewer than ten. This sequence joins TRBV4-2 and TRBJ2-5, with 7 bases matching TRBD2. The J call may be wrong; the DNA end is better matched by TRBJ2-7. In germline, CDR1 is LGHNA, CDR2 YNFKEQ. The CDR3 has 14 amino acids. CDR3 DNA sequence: TGTGCCAGCAGCCAAGTCAGCGGGGCCTACGAGCAGTACTTC. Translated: CASSQVSGAYEQYF.

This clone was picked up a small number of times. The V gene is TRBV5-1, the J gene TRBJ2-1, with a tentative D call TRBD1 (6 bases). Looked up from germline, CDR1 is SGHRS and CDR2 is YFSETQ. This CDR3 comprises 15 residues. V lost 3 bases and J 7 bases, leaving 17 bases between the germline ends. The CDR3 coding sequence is TGCGCCAGCAGCTGGGCAGAGGGGGTTAAGAATGAGCAGTTCTTC. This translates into CASSWAEGVKNEQFF. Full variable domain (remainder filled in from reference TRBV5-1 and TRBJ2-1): KAGVTQTPRYLIKTRGQQVTLSCSPISGHRSVSWYQQTPGQGLQFLFEYFSETQRNKGNFPGRFSGRQFSNSRSEMNVSTLELGDSALYLCASSWAEGVKNEQFFGPGTRLTVL.

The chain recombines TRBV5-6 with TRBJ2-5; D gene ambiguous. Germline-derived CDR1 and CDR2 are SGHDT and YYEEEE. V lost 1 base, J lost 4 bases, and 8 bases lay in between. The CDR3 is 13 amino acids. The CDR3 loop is CASSLPSGETQYF. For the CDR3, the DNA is TGTGCCAGCAGCTTGCCTTCCGGAGAGACCCAGTACTTC. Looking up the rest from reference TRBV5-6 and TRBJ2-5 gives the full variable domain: DAGVTQSPTHLIKTRGQQVTLRCSPKSGHDTVSWYQQALGQGPQFIFQYYEEEERQRGNFPDRFSGHQFPNYSSELNVNALLLGDSALYLCASSLPSGETQYFGPGTRLLVL.

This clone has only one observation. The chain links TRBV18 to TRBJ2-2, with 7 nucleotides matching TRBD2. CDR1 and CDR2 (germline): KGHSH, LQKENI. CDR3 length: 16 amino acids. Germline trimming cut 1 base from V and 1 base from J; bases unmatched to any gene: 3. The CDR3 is CASSPRGGVNTGELFF. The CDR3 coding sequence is TGTGCCAGCTCACCACGGGGAGGGGTGAACACCGGGGAGCTGTTTTTT.

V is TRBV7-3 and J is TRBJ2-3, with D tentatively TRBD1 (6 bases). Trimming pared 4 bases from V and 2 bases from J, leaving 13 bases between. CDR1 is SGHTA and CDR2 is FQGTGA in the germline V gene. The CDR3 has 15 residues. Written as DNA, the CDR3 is TGTGCCAGCAGCTCAGGGGTCTCAAACACAGATACGCAGTATTTT. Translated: CASSSGVSNTDTQYF.

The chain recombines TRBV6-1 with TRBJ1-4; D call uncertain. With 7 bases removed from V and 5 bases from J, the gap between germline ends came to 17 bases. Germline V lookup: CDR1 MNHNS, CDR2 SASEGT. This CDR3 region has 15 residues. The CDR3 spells CASKGISGTNEKLFF. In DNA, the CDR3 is TGTGCCAGCAAAGGGATCTCGGGAACGAATGAAAAACTGTTTTTT.

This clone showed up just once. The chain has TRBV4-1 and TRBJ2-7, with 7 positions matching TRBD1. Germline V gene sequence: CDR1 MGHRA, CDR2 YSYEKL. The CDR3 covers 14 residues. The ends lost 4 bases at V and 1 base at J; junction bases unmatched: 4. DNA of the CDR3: TGCGCCAGCAGCCTAAGGGACAGATCCTACGAGCAGTACTTC. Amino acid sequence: CASSLRDRSYEQYF.

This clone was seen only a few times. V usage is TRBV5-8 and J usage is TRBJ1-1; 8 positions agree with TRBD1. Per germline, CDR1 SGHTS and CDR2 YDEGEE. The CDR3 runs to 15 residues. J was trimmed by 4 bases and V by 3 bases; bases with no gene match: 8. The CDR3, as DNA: TGTGCCAGCAGCTCGCAGGGGGCTGAGGGCACTGAAGCTTTCTTT. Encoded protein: CASSSQGAEGTEAFF.

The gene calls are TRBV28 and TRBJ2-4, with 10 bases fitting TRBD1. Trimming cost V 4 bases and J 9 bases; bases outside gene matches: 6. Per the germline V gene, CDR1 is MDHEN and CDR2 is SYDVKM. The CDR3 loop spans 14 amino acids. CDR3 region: CASSSDRGLRIQYF. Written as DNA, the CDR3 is TGTGCCAGCAGTTCAGACAGGGGGCTTCGCATTCAGTACTTC.

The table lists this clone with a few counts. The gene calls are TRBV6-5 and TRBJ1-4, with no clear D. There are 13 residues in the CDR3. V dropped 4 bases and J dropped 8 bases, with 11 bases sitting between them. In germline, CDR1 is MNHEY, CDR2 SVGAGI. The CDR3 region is CASSSEGMEKLFF. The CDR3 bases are TGTGCCAGCAGTTCCGAGGGTATGGAAAAACTGTTTTTT.

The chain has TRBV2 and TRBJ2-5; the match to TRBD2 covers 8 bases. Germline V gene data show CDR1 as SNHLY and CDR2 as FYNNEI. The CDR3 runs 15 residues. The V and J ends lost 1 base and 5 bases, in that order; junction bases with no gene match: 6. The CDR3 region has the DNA TGTGCCAGCAGTGAAGTTAGCGGGGCTCGGGAGACCCAGTACTTC. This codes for CASSEVSGARETQYF.

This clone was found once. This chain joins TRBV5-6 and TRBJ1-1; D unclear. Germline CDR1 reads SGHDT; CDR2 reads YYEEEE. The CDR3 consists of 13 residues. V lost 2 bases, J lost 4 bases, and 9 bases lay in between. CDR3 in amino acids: CASSFSGSTEAFF. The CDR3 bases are TGTGCCAGCAGCTTCTCGGGATCCACTGAAGCTTTCTTT.

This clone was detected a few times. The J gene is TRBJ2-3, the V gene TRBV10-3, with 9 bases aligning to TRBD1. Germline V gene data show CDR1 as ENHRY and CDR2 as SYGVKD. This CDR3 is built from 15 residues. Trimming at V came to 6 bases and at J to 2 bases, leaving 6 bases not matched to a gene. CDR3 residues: CAISSTGGATDTQYF. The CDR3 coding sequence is TGTGCCATCAGCTCCACAGGGGGCGCCACAGATACGCAGTATTTT.

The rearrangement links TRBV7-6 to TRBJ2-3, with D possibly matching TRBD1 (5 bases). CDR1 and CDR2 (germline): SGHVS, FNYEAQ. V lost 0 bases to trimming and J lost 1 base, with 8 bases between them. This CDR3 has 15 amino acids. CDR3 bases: TGTGCCAGCAGCTTAGCTGGGGCTGGCACAGATACGCAGTATTTT. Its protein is CASSLAGAGTDTQYF. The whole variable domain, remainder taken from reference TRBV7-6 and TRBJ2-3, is GAGVSQSPRYKVTKRGQDVALRCDPISGHVSLYWYRQALGQGPEFLTYFNYEAQQDKSGLPNDRFSAERPEGSISTLTIQRTEQRDSAMYRCASSLAGAGTDTQYFGPGTRLTVL.

In nucleotides, the CDR3 is TGCAGCGTTGCCGGGACAGCAAGCTCCTACGAGCAGTACTTC. Translating gives CSVAGTASSYEQYF. The rearrangement uses TRBV29-1 and TRBJ2-7, with 7 bases matching TRBD1. This CDR3 contains 14 residues. The J segment lost 0 bases and the V segment lost 4 bases, leaving 6 bases of the junction unmatched. Germline CDR1 reads SQVTM; CDR2 reads ANQGSEA.

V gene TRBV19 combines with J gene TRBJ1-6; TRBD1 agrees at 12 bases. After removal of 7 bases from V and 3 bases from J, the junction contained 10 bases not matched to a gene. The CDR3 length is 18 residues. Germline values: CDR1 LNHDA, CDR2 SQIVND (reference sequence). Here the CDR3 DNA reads TGTGCCAGTAATTCCGGGACAGGGGGCAATTTCTATAATTCACCCCTCCACTTT. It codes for CASNSGTGGNFYNSPLHF.

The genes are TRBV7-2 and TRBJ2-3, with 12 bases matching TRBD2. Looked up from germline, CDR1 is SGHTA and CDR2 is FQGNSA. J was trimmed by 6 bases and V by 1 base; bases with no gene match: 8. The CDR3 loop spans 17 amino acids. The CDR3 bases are TGTGCCAGCAGCTTAGTGCGGCTAGCGGGGGGGCGTGATACGCAGTATTTT. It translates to CASSLVRLAGGRDTQYF.

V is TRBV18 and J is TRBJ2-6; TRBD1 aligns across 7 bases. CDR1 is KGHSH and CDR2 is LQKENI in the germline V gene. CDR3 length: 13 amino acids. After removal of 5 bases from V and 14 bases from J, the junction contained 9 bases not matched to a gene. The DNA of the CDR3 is TGTGCCAGCTCAAAGACAGGGAATGAGTTCCTGACTTTC. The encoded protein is CASSKTGNEFLTF.

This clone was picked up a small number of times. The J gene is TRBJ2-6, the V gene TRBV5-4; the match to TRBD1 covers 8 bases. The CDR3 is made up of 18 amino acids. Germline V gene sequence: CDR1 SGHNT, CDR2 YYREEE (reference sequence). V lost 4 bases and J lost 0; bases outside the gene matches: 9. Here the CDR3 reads CASSPGTGRSSGANVLTF. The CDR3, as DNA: TGTGCCAGCAGCCCGGGGACAGGCAGGAGCTCTGGGGCCAACGTCCTGACTTTC.

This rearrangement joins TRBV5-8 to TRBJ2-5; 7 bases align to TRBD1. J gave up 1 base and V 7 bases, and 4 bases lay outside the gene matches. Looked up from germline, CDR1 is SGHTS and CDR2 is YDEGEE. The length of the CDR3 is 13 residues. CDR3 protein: CASGDSFQETQYF. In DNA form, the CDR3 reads TGTGCCAGCGGGGACAGTTTCCAAGAGACCCAGTACTTC.